A selection of T cell receptor beta chains follows, all from one sample in a study of cytomegalovirus exposure and HLA in healthy donors. Some clones are missing from TCRdb's copy, which holds only in-frame ones; the method was immunoSEQ multiplex PCR. The sample has 130,000 or so clones; roughly 75% are singletons. The sample taken for sequencing was PBMCs. Source of these receptors: a man aged 25 to 40 in good health and CMV-seronegative. Both conserved end residues are part of each CDR3. Each record gives: D gene, J gene, V gene, clone size, CDR3 protein, CDR3 DNA. D genes are given only for firm matches. Clone size appears in some rows only: once, few, many, or a class for an expanded clone.

-,TRBJ1-2,TRBV2,-,CASAAGDGYTF,TGTGCCAGCGCTGCGGGGGATGGCTACACCTTC
-,TRBJ2-2,TRBV28,-,CASNDRLRGTGELFF,TGTGCCAGCAATGACCGCTTGCGGGGCACCGGGGAGCTGTTTTTT
TRBD2,TRBJ2-3,TRBV4-1,-,CASSRVAGGIGDTQYF,TGCGCCAGCAGCCGAGTAGCGGGAGGGATAGGAGATACGCAGTATTTT
-,TRBJ1-5,TRBV4-2,-,CASSQDTVNQPQHF,TGTGCCAGCAGCCAAGATACGGTCAATCAGCCCCAGCATTTT
-,TRBJ1-2,TRBV21-1,-,CASSVGRGGYTF,TGTGCCAGCAGCGTTGGACGGGGTGGCTACACCTTC
-,TRBJ2-5,TRBV15,-,CATSRDSLGHLTQYF,TGTGCCACCAGCAGAGATAGTTTGGGACACCTCACCCAGTACTTC
TRBD1,TRBJ2-7,TRBV7-2,-,CASSLVGTGGYEQYF,TGTGCCAGCAGCTTAGTTGGGACAGGGGGCTACGAGCAGTACTTC
TRBD2,TRBJ2-5,TRBV7-2,-,CASSLLAGDRETQYF,TGTGCCAGCAGCTTACTAGCGGGGGACCGGGAGACCCAGTACTTC
TRBD1,TRBJ1-2,TRBV7-2,-,CASSLESEGAFRGYTF,TGTGCCAGCAGCTTAGAGTCCGAGGGGGCGTTTCGGGGCTACACCTTC
-,TRBJ2-1,TRBV5-6,-,CASHDGGLYNEQFF,TGTGCCTCACACGACGGGGGGCTCTACAATGAGCAGTTCTTC
TRBD1,TRBJ1-3,TRBV4-2,-,CASSQVVRGTGNTIYF,TGTGCCAGCAGCCAAGTTGTCAGGGGGACTGGAAACACCATATATTTT
TRBD2,TRBJ2-1,TRBV2,-,CATSGGISNEQFF,TGTGCCACCTCGGGAGGCATTTCCAATGAGCAGTTCTTC
TRBD1,TRBJ2-5,TRBV4-2,-,CASSPTVGGLTETQYF,TGTGCCAGCAGCCCGACGGTAGGGGGCTTGACGGAGACCCAGTACTTC
-,TRBJ2-7,TRBV5-1,few,CASSPGGGLSYEQYF,TGCGCCAGCAGCCCTGGCGGGGGCCTCTCCTACGAGCAGTACTTC
-,TRBJ1-6,TRBV7-2,-,CASSVRGLALHF,TGTGCCAGCAGCGTTAGGGGGTTGGCCCTCCACTTT
TRBD1,TRBJ1-2,TRBV20-1,-,CSAGDSYGYTF,TGCAGTGCTGGGGACAGCTATGGCTACACCTTC
TRBD2,TRBJ2-1,TRBV19,-,CASIGTSGGEQFF,TGTGCCAGTATTGGGACTAGCGGGGGTGAGCAGTTCTTC
-,TRBJ2-5,TRBV14,-,CASSQVRTVQETQYF,TGTGCCAGCAGCCAAGTCAGGACAGTCCAAGAGACCCAGTACTTC
-,TRBJ2-4,TRBV5-4,-,CASSSKGHLAKNIQYF,TGTGCCAGCAGCTCGAAAGGACACCTAGCCAAAAACATTCAGTACTTC
-,TRBJ2-2,TRBV6-5,once,CATRRGGTGELFF,TGTGCCACGCGTAGGGGCGGTACCGGGGAGCTGTTTTTT
-,TRBJ1-2,TRBV6-6,-,CATGGGSLNYGYTF,TGTGCCACCGGTGGGGGGAGCCTTAACTATGGCTACACCTTC
-,TRBJ1-2,TRBV6-5,-,CASTQGRPYGYTF,TGTGCCAGCACACAGGGTCGTCCCTATGGCTACACCTTC
TRBD2,TRBJ2-3,TRBV29-1,-,CSVEPTSGSTDTQYF,TGCAGCGTTGAGCCCACTAGCGGGAGTACAGATACGCAGTATTTT
-,TRBJ1-4,TRBV28,few,CASSFGVTNEKLFF,TGTGCCAGCAGTTTCGGGGTGACTAATGAAAAACTGTTTTTT
TRBD2,TRBJ2-3,TRBV9,-,CASSVHWRLADSDTQYF,TGTGCCAGCAGCGTCCATTGGAGACTAGCGGACTCAGATACGCAGTATTTT
-,TRBJ2-7,TRBV7-2,-,CASSFQTGTALGEQYF,TGTGCCAGCAGCTTCCAAACCGGGACTGCGCTTGGCGAGCAGTACTTC
TRBD2,TRBJ2-1,TRBV9,-,CASSVVASGSYNEQFF,TGTGCCAGCAGCGTAGTAGCGAGCGGGAGTTACAATGAGCAGTTCTTC
TRBD1,TRBJ2-5,TRBV4-1,-,CASSREGTEQETQYF,TGCGCCAGCAGCCGTGAAGGGACAGAGCAAGAGACCCAGTACTTC
-,TRBJ1-5,TRBV27,-,CASSSLNQPQHF,TGTGCCAGCAGTTCCCTTAATCAGCCCCAGCATTTT
-,TRBJ2-7,TRBV5-6,-,CASSSSLGYEQYF,TGTGCCAGCAGCTCCTCCCTAGGCTACGAGCAGTACTTC
-,TRBJ1-5,TRBV21-1,-,CASKWPAVGSRGSYNQPQHF,TGTGCCAGCAAATGGCCCGCAGTGGGCAGTCGTGGGAGTTACAATCAGCCCCAGCATTTT
TRBD2,TRBJ2-1,TRBV2,-,CASSDGLAGWPSSYNEQFF,TGTGCCAGCAGTGATGGACTAGCGGGGTGGCCTAGCTCCTACAATGAGCAGTTCTTC
-,TRBJ1-1,TRBV29-1,-,CSVEDQAGSAFF,TGCAGCGTTGAAGATCAGGCGGGTTCTGCTTTCTTT
TRBD1,TRBJ2-7,TRBV23-1,-,CASSQSDRGSSWYEQYF,TGCGCCAGCAGTCAAAGTGACAGGGGGAGCTCATGGTACGAGCAGTACTTC
TRBD1,TRBJ1-6,TRBV4-3,-,CASSQVRGDYNSPLHF,TGCGCCAGCAGCCAAGTCAGGGGGGATTATAATTCACCCCTCCACTTT
-,TRBJ1-2,TRBV9,-,CASSVANANYGYTF,TGTGCCAGCAGCGTAGCAAATGCTAACTATGGCTACACCTTC
-,TRBJ1-1,TRBV30,-,CAWYDRGYYEAFF,TGTGCCTGGTACGATCGGGGGTACTATGAAGCTTTCTTT
TRBD1,TRBJ1-1,TRBV7-6,-,CASSLRDRGPNTEAFF,TGTGCCAGCAGCCTCCGGGACAGGGGGCCGAACACTGAAGCTTTCTTT
-,TRBJ2-7,TRBV11-2,-,CASSQGGYFPYEQYF,TGTGCCAGCAGCCAAGGAGGGTACTTCCCCTACGAGCAGTACTTC
-,TRBJ2-1,TRBV7-2,once,CASSPSSLTYNEQFF,TGTGCCAGCAGCCCTTCGTCACTAACTTACAATGAGCAGTTCTTC
-,TRBJ2-5,TRBV10-1,-,CASSESRGQETQYF,TGCGCCAGCAGTGAGTCAAGGGGCCAGGAGACCCAGTACTTC
TRBD2,TRBJ2-1,TRBV11-2,few,CASSLVLAPYNEQFF,TGTGCCAGCAGCTTAGTACTAGCGCCCTACAATGAGCAGTTCTTC
-,TRBJ2-7,TRBV5-4,-,CASSLGGNGVYEQYF,TGTGCCAGCAGCTTGGGCGGGAACGGGGTCTACGAGCAGTACTTC
TRBD1,TRBJ2-2,TRBV7-9,once,CASSPTGASNTGELFF,TGTGCCAGCAGCCCGACAGGGGCTTCGAACACCGGGGAGCTGTTTTTT
-,TRBJ1-1,TRBV7-9,once,CASSPLYISNTEAFF,TGTGCCAGCAGCCCCCTCTATATTTCGAACACTGAAGCTTTCTTT
-,TRBJ2-7,TRBV7-8,-,CASSLAFADKYEQYF,TGTGCCAGCAGCTTAGCGTTTGCGGATAAATACGAGCAGTACTTC
-,TRBJ2-1,TRBV19,-,CASSTPLASSYNEQFF,TGTGCCAGTAGTACCCCGCTAGCGAGCTCCTACAATGAGCAGTTCTTC
-,TRBJ2-7,TRBV5-5,-,CASSPSYEQYF,TGTGCCAGCAGCCCTAGCTACGAGCAGTACTTC
TRBD2,TRBJ2-7,TRBV28,-,CASSATSGTRNEQYF,TGTGCCAGCAGTGCGACTAGCGGGACGAGGAACGAGCAGTACTTC